The 8 T cell receptor beta chains below come from one sample, sequenced in a study of blood T cell repertoires in COVID-19. Assay used: immunoSEQ multiplex PCR; TCRdb lists only in-frame clones, some missing. Altogether nearly 350,000 clones are present, 85% to 90% being singletons, with the ten largest covering about 7%. Sequences were obtained from peripheral blood. Receptors were obtained from a woman aged 70-85 years with COVID-19, enrolled during active disease.

J is TRBJ2-2 and V is TRBV6-5; a possible D gene is TRBD1 (5 bases). Germline assignment: CDR1 MNHEY and CDR2 SVGAGI. V was pared by 4 bases and J by 5 bases, with 14 bases between. The length of the CDR3 is 15 residues. The CDR3 region is CASSSGKDWTGELFF. In nucleotides, the CDR3 is TGTGCCAGCAGTTCAGGGAAGGATTGGACCGGGGAGCTGTTTTTT.

DNA for the CDR3: TGTGCCAGCAGCTCCCCCGGGACAGGCGGCTCACCCCTCCACTTT. As protein: CASSSPGTGGSPLHF. The rearrangement joins TRBV5-4 to TRBJ1-6; the match to TRBD1 covers 8 bases. J lost 10 bases, V lost 3 bases, and 9 bases had no gene match. The CDR3 is made up of 15 amino acids. From germline, CDR1 is SGHNT and CDR2 YYREEE (reference sequence).

This sequence joins TRBV28 and TRBJ2-3; 7 nucleotides line up with TRBD1. Germline V CDR1 and CDR2: MDHEN, SYDVKM. Unmatched junction bases numbered 8, after V lost 7 bases and J lost 4 bases. The CDR3 is 14 amino acids. The CDR3 protein is CASTMKGAADTQYF. The CDR3 DNA follows: TGTGCCAGCACCATGAAGGGGGCCGCAGATACGCAGTATTTT.

This clone is a singleton in its sample. The V and J genes are TRBV5-1 and TRBJ1-1; D unclear. The germline gives CDR1 SGHRS, CDR2 YFSETQ. Trimming took 4 bases from V and 0 from J, leaving 13 bases between them. The CDR3 spans 15 residues. CDR3 loop: CASSPRAGMNTEAFF. As DNA, the CDR3 is TGCGCCAGCAGCCCTAGGGCCGGGATGAACACTGAAGCTTTCTTT.

This clone was detected only once. This chain uses TRBV5-1 with TRBJ2-5; D is unresolved. The germline gives CDR1 SGHRS, CDR2 YFSETQ. The CDR3 contains 13 residues. Trimming left V 0 bases short and J 3 bases short, with 6 bases between. The CDR3 DNA reads TGCGCCAGCAGCTTGGCTGCGAAAGAGACCCAGTACTTC. Translation: CASSLAAKETQYF.

The chain is built from TRBV6-5 and TRBJ2-5; possible D gene TRBD2, 5 bases. The CDR3 covers 14 residues. In germline, CDR1 is MNHEY, CDR2 SVGAGI. V lost 8 bases and J 5 bases, leaving 18 bases between the germline ends. The CDR3 region has the DNA TGTGCCAGCGCCCTCGCCGGGGTCCGCGAGACCCAGTACTTC. As protein: CASALAGVRETQYF.

This clone has only one observation. The same CDR3 also results from other DNA sequences found in this sample. The genes are TRBV28 and TRBJ2-7; no clear D. V lost 5 bases to trimming and J lost 3 bases, with 2 bases between them. CDR1 is MDHEN, CDR2 SYDVKM, per germline. The length of the CDR3 is 10 residues. The CDR3 here is CASSRYEQYF. CDR3 coding DNA: TGTGCCAGCAGTCGCTACGAGCAGTACTTC.

The chain carries TRBV5-1 and TRBJ1-1; a possible D gene is TRBD1 (6 bases). Trimming cost V 4 bases and J 5 bases, with 15 bases left between them. Germline V gene data show CDR1 as SGHRS and CDR2 as YFSETQ. There are 14 residues in the CDR3. CDR3 in DNA: TGCGCCAGCAGCCCCGGACAGTCCGGAACTGAAGCTTTCTTT. Its translation: CASSPGQSGTEAFF.